This TCR beta chain was captured in a study of blood T cell repertoires in COVID-19. For the study at large: Sites across the United States, Italy and Spain contributed samples from acute and convalescent COVID-19.

Recruits, aged about 18 to 100 years, lived in 24 US areas. Grouping used clinical history reported by participants in a survey and questionnaire. Recovered status in Cohort 3 required two negative PCRs, clearance, or symptom resolution. Sequencing used immunoSEQ multiplex PCR; TCRdb keeps in-frame clones, though not all of them. This sample carries 370,000 or so clones, more than 70% of them seen once, and the ten largest clones take approximately 1.2%. The receptor's source is a young man who had recovered from COVID-19. The specimen was PBMCs or T cells enriched from blood (not recorded which).

The CDR3 DNA sequence: TGCGCCAGCAGCCCGACCCGGACAGGGACAGGCTCACCCCTCCACTTT. This encodes CASSPTRTGTGSPLHF. This chain joins TRBV5-1 and TRBJ1-6, with 8 bases aligning to TRBD1. Germline assignment: CDR1 SGHRS and CDR2 YFSETQ. After removal of 4 bases from V and 10 bases from J, the junction contained 13 bases not matched to a gene. The CDR3 consists of 16 residues.